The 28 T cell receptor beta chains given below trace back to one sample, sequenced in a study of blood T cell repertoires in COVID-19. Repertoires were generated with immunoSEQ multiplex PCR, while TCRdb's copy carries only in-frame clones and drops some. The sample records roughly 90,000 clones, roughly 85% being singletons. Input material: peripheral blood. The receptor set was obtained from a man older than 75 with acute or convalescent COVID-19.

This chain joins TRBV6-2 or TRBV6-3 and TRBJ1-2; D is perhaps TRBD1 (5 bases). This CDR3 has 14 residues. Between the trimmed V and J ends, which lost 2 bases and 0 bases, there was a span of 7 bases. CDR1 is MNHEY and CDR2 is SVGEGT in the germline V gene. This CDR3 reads CASSYGTTNYGYTF. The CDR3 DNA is TGTGCCAGCAGTTACGGGACTACTAACTATGGCTACACCTTC.

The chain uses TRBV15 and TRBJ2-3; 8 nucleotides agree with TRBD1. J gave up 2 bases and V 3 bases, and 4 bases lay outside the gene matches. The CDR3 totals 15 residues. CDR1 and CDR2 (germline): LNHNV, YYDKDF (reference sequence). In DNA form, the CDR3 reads TGTGCCACCAGCAGGGCAGGGGGCAACACAGATACGCAGTATTTT. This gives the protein CATSRAGGNTDTQYF.

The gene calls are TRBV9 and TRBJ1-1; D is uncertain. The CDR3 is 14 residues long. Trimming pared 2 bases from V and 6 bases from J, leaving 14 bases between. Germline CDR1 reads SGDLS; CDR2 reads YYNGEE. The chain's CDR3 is CASSVISTSPEAFF. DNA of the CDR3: TGTGCCAGCAGCGTCATAAGCACTTCGCCTGAAGCTTTCTTT.

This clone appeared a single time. The CDR3 region is CASGQTGGVRTEAFF. Written as DNA, the CDR3 is TGTGCTAGTGGTCAGACAGGGGGCGTGCGCACTGAAGCTTTCTTT. The rearrangement joins TRBV12-5 to TRBJ1-1, with TRBD1 matching 10 bases. With 5 bases clipped from V and 4 bases from J, the junction kept 7 bases outside the gene matches. This CDR3 has 15 residues. CDR1 and CDR2 (germline): LGHNT, FRNRAP.

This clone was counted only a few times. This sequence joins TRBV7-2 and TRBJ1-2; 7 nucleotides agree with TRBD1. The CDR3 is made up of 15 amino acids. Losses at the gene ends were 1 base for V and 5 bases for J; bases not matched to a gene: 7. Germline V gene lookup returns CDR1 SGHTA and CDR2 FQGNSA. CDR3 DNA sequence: TGTGCCAGCAGCTTAGAAGGGACAGCGTATTATGGCTACACCTTC. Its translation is CASSLEGTAYYGYTF. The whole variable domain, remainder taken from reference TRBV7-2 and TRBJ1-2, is GAGVSQSPSNKVTEKGKDVELRCDPISGHTALYWYRQSLGQGLEFLIYFQGNSAPDKSGLPSDRFSAERTGGSVSTLTIQRTQQEDSAVYLCASSLEGTAYYGYTFGSGTRLTVV.

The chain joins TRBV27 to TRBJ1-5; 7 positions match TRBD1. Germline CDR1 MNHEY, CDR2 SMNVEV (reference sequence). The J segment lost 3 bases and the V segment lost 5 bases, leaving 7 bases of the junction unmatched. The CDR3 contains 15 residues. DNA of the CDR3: TGTGCCAGCAGTCCACGGACAGGAATCAATCAGCCCCAGCATTTT. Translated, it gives CASSPRTGINQPQHF.

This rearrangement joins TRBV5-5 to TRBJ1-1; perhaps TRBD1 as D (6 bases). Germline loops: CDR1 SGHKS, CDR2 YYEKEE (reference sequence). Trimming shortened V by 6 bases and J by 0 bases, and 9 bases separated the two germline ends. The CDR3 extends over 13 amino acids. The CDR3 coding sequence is TGTGCCAGCACCCGACAGGTGAACACTGAAGCTTTCTTT. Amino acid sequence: CASTRQVNTEAFF.

Written as DNA, the CDR3 is TGTGCCAGCAGCTTCCTTGGACAGACGAACACCGGGGAGCTGTTTTTT. Its protein product is CASSFLGQTNTGELFF. The chain uses TRBV7-9 and TRBJ2-2; D perhaps matches TRBD1 (6 bases). CDR3 length: 16 residues. The ends were cut back, 3 bases at V and 0 bases at J, with 11 bases in the middle. Germline V gene data show CDR1 as SEHNR and CDR2 as FQNEAQ (reference sequence).

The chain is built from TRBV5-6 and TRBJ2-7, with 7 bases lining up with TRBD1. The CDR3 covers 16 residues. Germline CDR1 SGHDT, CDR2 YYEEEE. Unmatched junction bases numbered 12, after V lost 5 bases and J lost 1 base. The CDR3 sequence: CASRQDRNYLSYEQYF. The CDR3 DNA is TGTGCCAGCAGACAGGACAGGAACTACCTTTCCTACGAGCAGTACTTC.

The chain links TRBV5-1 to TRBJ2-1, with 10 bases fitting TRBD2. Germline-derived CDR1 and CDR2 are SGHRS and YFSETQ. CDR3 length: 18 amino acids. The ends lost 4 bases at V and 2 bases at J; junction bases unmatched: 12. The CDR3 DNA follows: TGCGCCAGCAGCGAGGGGGGGCTAGCGGGAGCCCCCTACAATGAGCAGTTCTTC. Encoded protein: CASSEGGLAGAPYNEQFF.

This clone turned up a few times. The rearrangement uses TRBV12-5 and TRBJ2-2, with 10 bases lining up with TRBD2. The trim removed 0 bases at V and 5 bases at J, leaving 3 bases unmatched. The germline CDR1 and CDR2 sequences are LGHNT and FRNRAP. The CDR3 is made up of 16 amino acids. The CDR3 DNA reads TGTGCTAGTGGTTTGGTCCTACTAGCGGGGACCGGGGAGCTGTTTTTT. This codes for CASGLVLLAGTGELFF.

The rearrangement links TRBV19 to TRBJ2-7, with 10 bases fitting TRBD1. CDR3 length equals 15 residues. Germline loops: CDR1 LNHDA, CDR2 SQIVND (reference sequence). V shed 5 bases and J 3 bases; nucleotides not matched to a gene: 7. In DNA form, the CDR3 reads TGTGCCAGTAGTCCGGGGACAGGGGTTCTCTACGAGCAGTACTTC. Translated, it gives CASSPGTGVLYEQYF.

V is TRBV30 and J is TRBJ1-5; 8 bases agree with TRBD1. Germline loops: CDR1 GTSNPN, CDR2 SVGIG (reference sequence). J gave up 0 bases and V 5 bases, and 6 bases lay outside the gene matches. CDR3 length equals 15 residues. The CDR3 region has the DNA TGTGCCTGGGGCTGGGGACAGGATAGCAATCAGCCCCAGCATTTT. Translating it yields CAWGWGQDSNQPQHF.

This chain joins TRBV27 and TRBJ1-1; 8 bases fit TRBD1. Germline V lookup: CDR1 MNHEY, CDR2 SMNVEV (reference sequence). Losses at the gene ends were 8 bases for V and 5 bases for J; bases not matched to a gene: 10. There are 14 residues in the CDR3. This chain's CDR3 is CASLRQGLDTEAFF. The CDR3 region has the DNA TGTGCCAGCCTTCGACAGGGGCTGGATACTGAAGCTTTCTTT.

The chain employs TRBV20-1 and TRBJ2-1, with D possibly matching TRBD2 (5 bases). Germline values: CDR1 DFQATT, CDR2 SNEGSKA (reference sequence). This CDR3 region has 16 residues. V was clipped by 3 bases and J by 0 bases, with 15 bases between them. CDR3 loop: CSASAPGSRSYNEQFF. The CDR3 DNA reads TGCAGTGCTAGTGCACCGGGATCTCGCTCCTACAATGAGCAGTTCTTC.

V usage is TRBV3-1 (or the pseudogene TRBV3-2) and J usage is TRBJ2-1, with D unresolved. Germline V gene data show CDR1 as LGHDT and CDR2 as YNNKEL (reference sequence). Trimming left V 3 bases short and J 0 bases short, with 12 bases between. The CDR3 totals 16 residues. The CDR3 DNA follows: TGTGCCAGCAGCCACGTCCTAGTGAGCTCCTACAATGAGCAGTTCTTC. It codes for CASSHVLVSSYNEQFF.

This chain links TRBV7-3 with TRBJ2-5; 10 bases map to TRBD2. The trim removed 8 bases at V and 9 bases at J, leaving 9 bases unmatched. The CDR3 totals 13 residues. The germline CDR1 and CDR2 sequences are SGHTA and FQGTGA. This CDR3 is CASSTSGMEAQYF. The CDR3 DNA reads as TGTGCCAGCTCTACTAGCGGGATGGAGGCCCAGTACTTC.

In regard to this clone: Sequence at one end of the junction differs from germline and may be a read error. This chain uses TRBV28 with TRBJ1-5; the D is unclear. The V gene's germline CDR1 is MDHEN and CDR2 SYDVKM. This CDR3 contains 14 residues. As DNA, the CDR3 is TGTGCCACCAGTCCTGAACCTATTGGTCAGCCCCAGCATTTT. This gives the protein CATSPEPIGQPQHF. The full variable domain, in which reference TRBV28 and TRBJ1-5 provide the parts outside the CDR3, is DVKVTQSSRYLVKRTGEKVFLECVQDMDHENMFWYRQDPGLGLRLIYFSYDVKMKEKGDIPEGYSVSREKKERFSLILESASTNQTSMYLCATSPEPIGQPQHFGDGTRLSIL.

CDR3 nucleotides: TGTGCCAGCAGATTACAGGACTCACCCCTCCACTTT. This codes for CASRLQDSPLHF. The chain has TRBV6-5 and TRBJ1-6; tentative D call: TRBD1 (5 bases). The CDR3 runs 12 residues. Germline CDR1 and CDR2: MNHEY and SVGAGI. Trimming stripped 6 bases from V and 10 bases from J, with 10 bases between.

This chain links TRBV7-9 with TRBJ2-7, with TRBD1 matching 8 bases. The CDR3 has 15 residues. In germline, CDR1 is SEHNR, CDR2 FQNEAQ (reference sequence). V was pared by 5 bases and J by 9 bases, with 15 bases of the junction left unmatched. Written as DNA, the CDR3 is TGTGCCAGCAGCGAAGTACTAGGACAGGGTCTTCGGCAGTACTTC. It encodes CASSEVLGQGLRQYF.

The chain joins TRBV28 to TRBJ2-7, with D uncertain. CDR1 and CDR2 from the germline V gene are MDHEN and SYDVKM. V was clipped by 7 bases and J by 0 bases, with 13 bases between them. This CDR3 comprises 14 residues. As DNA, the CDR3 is TGTGCCAGCAAAAGCGACGTAATCTCCTACGAGCAGTACTTC. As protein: CASKSDVISYEQYF.

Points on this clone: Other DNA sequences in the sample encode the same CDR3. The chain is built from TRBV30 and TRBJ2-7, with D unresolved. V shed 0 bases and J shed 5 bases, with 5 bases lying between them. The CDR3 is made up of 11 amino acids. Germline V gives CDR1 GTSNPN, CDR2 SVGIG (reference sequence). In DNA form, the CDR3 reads TGTGCCTGGAGTGTACGAGACGAGCAGTACTTC. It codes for CAWSVRDEQYF. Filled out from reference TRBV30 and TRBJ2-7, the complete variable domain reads SQTIHQWPATLVQPVGSPLSLECTVEGTSNPNLYWYRQAAGRGLQLLFYSVGIGQISSEVPQNLSASRPQDRQFILSSKKLLLSDSGFYLCAWSVRDEQYFGPGTRLTVT.

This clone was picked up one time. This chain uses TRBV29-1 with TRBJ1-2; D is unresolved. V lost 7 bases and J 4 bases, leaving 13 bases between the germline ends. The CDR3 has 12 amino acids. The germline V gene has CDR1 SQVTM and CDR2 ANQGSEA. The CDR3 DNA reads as TGCAGCGGACGACTGGAGAGCTATGGCTACACCTTC. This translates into CSGRLESYGYTF.

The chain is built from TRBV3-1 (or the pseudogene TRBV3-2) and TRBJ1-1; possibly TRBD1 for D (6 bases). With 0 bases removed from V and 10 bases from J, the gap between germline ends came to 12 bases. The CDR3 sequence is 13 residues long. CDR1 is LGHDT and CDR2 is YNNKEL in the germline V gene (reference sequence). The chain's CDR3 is CASSQERGTGAFF. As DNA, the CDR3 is TGTGCCAGCAGCCAAGAGAGGGGGACGGGAGCTTTCTTT.

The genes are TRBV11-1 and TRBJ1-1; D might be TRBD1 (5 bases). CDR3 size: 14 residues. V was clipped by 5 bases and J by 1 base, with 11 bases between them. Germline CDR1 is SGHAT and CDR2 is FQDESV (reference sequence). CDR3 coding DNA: TGTGCCAGCAGCATATGGGGCGGGAACACTGAAGCTTTCTTT. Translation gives CASSIWGGNTEAFF.

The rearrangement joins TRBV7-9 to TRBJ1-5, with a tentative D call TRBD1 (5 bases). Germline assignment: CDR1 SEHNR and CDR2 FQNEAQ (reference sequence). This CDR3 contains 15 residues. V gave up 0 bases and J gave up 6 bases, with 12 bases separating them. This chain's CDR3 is CASSLAMGEAQPQHF. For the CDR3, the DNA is TGTGCCAGCAGCTTAGCCATGGGGGAGGCTCAGCCCCAGCATTTT.

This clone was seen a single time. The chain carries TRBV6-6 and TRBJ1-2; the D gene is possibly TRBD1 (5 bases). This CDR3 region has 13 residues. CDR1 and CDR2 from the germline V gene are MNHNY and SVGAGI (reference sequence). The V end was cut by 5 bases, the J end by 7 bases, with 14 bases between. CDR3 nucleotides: TGTGCCAGCAGTGAGGCGGACACATTTGGCTACACCTTC. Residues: CASSEADTFGYTF.

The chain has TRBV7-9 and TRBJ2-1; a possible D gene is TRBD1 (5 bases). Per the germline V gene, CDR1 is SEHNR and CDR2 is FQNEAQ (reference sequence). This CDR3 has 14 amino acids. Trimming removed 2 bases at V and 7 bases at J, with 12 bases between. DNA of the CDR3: TGTGCCAGCAGCTTATCAGGGTTTGAGAATGAGCAGTTCTTC. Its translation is CASSLSGFENEQFF.